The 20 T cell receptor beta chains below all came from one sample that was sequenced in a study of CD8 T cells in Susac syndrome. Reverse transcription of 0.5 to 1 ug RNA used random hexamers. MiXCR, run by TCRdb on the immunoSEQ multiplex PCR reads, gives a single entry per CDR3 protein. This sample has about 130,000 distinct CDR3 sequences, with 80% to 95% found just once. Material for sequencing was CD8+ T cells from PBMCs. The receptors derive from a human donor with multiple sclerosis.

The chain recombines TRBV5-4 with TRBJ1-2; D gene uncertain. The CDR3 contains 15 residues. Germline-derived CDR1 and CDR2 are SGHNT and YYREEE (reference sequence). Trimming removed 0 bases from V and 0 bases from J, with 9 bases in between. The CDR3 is CASSLGQEANYGYTF. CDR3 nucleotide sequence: TGTGCCAGCAGCTTGGGTCAGGAAGCTAACTATGGCTACACCTTC.

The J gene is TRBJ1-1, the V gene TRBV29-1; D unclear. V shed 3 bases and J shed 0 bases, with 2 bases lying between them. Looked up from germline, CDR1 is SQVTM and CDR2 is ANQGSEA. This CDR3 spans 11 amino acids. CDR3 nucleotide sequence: TGCAGCGTTGAGATGAACACTGAAGCTTTCTTT. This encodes CSVEMNTEAFF.

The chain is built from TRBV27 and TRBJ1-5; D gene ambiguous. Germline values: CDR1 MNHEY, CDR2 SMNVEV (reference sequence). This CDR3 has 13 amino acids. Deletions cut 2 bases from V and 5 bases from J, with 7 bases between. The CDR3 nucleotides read TGTGCCAGCAGTTTAGGCACATATCAGCCCCAGCATTTT. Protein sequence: CASSLGTYQPQHF.

In DNA, the CDR3 is TGTGCCAGCAGCCTGGCAGGGCCTGATCAGCCCCAGCATTTT. The encoded protein is CASSLAGPDQPQHF. The chain is built from TRBV3-1 and TRBJ1-5, with D possibly being TRBD1 (5 bases). This CDR3 contains 14 residues. Trimming left V 4 bases short and J 5 bases short, with 12 bases between. CDR1 is LGHDT and CDR2 is YNNKEL in the germline V gene (reference sequence). The whole variable domain, filled in from reference TRBV3-1 and TRBJ1-5, reads DTAVSQTPKYLVTQMGNDKSIKCEQNLGHDTMYWYKQDSKKFLKIMFSYNNKELIINETVPNRFSPKSPDKAHLNLHINSLELGDSAVYFCASSLAGPDQPQHFGDGTRLSIL.

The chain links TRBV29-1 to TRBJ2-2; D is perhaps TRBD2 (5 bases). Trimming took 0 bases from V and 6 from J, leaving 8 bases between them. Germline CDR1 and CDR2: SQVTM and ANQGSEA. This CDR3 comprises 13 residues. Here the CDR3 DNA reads TGCAGCGTTGAAGATCGAGGGTCCGGGGAGCTGTTTTTT. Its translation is CSVEDRGSGELFF.

In DNA form, the CDR3 reads TGTGCCAGCAAACCCCGGGACAGGGAGCCAGATACGCAGTATTTT. Its translation: CASKPRDREPDTQYF. This chain connects TRBV6-5 to TRBJ2-3; the match to TRBD1 covers 9 bases. The V and J ends lost 7 bases and 4 bases, in that order; junction bases with no gene match: 9. The CDR3 has 15 residues. Looked up from germline, CDR1 is MNHEY and CDR2 is SVGAGI.

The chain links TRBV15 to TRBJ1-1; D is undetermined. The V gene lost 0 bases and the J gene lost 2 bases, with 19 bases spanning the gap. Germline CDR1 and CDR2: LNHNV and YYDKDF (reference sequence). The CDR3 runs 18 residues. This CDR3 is CATSRDSLTQRGNTEAFF. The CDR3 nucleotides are TGTGCCACCAGCAGAGATTCCCTTACCCAACGGGGTAACACTGAAGCTTTCTTT.

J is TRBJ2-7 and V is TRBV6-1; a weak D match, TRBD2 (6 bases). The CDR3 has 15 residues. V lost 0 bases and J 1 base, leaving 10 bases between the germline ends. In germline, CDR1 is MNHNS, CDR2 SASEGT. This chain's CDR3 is CASSEAPGGSYEQYV. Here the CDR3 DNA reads TGTGCCAGCAGTGAAGCGCCAGGAGGGTCCTACGAGCAGTACGTC.

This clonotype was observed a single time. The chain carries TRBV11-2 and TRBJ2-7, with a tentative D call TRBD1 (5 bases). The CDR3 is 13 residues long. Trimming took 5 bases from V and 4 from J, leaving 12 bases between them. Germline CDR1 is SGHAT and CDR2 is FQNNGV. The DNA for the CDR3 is TGTGCCAGCAGCCTAGGGGTAGAGTACGAGCAGTACGTC. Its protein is CASSLGVEYEQYV.

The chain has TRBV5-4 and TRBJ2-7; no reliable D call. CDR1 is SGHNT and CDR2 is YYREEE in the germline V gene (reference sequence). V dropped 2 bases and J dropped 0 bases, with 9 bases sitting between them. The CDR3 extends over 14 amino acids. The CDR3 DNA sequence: TGTGCCAGCAGCTTTTACGGCCCCTCCTACGAGCAGTACTTC. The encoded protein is CASSFYGPSYEQYF. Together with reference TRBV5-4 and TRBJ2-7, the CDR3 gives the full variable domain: ETGVTQSPTHLIKTRGQQVTLRCSSQSGHNTVSWYQQALGQGPQFIFQYYREEENGRGNFPPRFSGLQFPNYSSELNVNALELDDSALYLCASSFYGPSYEQYFGPGTRLTVT.

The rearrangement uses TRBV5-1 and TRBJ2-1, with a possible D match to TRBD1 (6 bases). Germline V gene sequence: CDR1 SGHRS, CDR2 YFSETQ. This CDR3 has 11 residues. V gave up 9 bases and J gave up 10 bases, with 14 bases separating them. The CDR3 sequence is CATTSGQEQFF. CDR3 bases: TGCGCCACCACCTCCGGACAGGAGCAGTTCTTC.

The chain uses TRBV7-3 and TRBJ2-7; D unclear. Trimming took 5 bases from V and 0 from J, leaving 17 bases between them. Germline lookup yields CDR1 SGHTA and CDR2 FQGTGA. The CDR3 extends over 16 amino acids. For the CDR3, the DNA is TGTGCCAGCAGCCCGCGTTCGAGAATGAGCTCCTACGAGCAGTACGTC. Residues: CASSPRSRMSSYEQYV.

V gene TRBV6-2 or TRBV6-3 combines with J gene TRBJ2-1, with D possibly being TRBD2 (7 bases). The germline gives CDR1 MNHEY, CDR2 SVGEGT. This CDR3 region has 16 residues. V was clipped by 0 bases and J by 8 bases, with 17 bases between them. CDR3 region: CASSYSGGLAADEQFF. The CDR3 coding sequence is TGTGCCAGCAGTTACTCGGGGGGGCTAGCGGCCGATGAGCAGTTCTTC.

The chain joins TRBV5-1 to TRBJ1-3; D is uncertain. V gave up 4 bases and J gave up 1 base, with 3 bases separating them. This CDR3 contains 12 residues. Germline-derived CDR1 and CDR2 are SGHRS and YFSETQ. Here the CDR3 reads CASSPSGNTIYF. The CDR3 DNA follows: TGCGCCAGCAGCCCTTCTGGAAACACCATATATTTT.

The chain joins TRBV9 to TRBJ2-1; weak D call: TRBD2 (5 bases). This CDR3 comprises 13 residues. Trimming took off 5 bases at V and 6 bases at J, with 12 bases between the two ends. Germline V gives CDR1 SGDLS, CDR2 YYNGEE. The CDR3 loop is CASSRGLPNEQFF. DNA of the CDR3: TGTGCCAGCAGTCGAGGACTTCCCAATGAGCAGTTCTTC.

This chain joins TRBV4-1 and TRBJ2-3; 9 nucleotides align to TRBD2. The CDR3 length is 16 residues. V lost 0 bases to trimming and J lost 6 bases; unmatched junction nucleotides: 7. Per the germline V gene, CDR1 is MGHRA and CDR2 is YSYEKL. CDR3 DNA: TGCGCCAGCAGCCAAGACCAGCGGGGGGCCCGGGATACGCAGTATTTT. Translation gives CASSQDQRGARDTQYF.

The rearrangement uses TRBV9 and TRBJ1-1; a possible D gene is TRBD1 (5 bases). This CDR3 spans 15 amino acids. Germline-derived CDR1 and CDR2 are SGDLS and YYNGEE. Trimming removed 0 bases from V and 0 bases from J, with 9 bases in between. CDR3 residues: CASSVDLGVNTEAFF. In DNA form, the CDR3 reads TGTGCCAGCAGCGTAGATTTAGGGGTGAACACTGAAGCTTTCTTT.

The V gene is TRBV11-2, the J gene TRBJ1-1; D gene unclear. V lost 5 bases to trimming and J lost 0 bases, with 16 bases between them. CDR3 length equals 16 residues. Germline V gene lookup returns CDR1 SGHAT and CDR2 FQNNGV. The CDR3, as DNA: TGTGCCAGCAGCACACAAAAGTTCCGGCTGAACACTGAAGCTTTCTTT. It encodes CASSTQKFRLNTEAFF.

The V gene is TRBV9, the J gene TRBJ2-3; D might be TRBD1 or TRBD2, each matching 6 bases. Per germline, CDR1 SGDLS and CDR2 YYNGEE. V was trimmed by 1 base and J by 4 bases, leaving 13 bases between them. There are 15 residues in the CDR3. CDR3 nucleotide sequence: TGTGCCAGCAGCGTATGGGGGGCGCAGGCAGATACGCAGTATTTT. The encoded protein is CASSVWGAQADTQYF.

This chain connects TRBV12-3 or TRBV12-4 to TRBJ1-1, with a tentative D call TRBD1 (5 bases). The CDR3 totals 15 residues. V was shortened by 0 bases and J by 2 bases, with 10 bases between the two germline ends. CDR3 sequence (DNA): TGTGCCAGCAGTTTAGCATTCGGGGGAAACACTGAAGCTTTCTTT. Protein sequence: CASSLAFGGNTEAFF.